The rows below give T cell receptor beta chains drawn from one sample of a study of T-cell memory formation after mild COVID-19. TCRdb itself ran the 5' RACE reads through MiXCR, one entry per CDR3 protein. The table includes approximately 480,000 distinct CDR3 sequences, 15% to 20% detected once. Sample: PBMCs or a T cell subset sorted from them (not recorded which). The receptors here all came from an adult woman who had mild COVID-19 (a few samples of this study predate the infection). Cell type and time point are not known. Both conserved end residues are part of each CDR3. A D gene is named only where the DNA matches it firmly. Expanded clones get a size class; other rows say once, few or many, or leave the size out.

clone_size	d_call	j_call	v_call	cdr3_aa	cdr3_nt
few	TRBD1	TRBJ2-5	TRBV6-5	CASSYADRGRETQYF	TGTGCCAGCAGTTACGCGGACAGGGGGCGAGAGACCCAGTACTTC
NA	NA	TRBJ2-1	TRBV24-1	CATSDPAGTFNNEQFF	TGTGCCACCAGTGATCCGGCCGGGACATTCAACAATGAGCAGTTCTTC
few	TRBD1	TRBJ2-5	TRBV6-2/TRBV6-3	CASSYAGGFRETQYF	TGTGCCAGCAGTTACGCAGGGGGCTTTCGAGAGACCCAGTACTTC
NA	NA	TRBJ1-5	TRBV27	CASSLSQINQPQHF	TGTGCCAGCAGTTTATCGCAGATCAATCAGCCCCAGCATTTT
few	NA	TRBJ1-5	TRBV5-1	CASSLVGAVNQPQHF	TGCGCCAGCAGCTTGGTAGGGGCCGTAAATCAGCCCCAGCATTTT
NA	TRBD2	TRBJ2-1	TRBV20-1	CSARVASGTRYNEQFF	TGCAGTGCTAGAGTTGCTAGCGGGACGCGCTACAATGAGCAGTTCTTC
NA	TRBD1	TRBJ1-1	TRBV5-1	CASSLEIGGLSTEAFF	TGCGCCAGCAGCTTGGAGATAGGGGGCTTGAGCACTGAAGCTTTCTTT
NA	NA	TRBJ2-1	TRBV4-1	CASSQRTSFNEQFF	TGCGCCAGCAGCCAAAGAACTAGCTTTAATGAGCAGTTCTTC
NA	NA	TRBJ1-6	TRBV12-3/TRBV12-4	CASSFRSRDSPLHF	TGTGCCAGCAGTTTTAGGTCGAGGGATTCACCCCTCCACTTT
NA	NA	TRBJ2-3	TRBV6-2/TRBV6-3	CASSDPAESSTDTQYF	TGTGCCAGCAGTGATCCAGCGGAGTCTAGCACAGATACGCAGTATTTT
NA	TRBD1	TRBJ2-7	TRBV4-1	CASSPLLGRDRVPYEQYF	TGCGCCAGCAGCCCGCTCTTGGGCAGAGACAGGGTCCCCTACGAGCAGTACTTC
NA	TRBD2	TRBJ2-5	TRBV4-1	CASSIAGLGLAGGQETQYF	TGCGCCAGCTCTATCGCCGGGCTCGGACTAGCGGGGGGACAAGAGACCCAGTACTTC
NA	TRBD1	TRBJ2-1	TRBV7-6	CASSWEQGAGYNEQFF	TGTGCCAGCAGCTGGGAACAGGGGGCAGGGTACAATGAGCAGTTCTTC
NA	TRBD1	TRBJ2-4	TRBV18	CASSPIRQGLRDIQYF	TGTGCCAGCTCACCGATAAGACAGGGGCTAAGAGACATTCAGTACTTC
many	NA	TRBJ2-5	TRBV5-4	CASSLAGGSQETQYF	TGTGCCAGCAGCTTGGCCGGAGGCAGCCAAGAGACCCAGTACTTC
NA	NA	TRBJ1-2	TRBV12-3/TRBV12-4	CASRETANYGYTF	TGTGCCAGCAGAGAAACAGCTAACTATGGCTACACCTTC
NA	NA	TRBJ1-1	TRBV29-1	CSVVKDTEAFF	TGCAGCGTTGTGAAGGACACTGAAGCTTTCTTT
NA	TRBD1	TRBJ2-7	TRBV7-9	CASSRQGTEVRQYF	TGTGCCAGCAGCCGACAGGGGACGGAGGTACGGCAGTACTTC
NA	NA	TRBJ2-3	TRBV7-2	CASRLPRTDTQYF	TGTGCCAGCAGGCTCCCCAGGACAGATACGCAGTATTTT
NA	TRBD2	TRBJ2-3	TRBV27	CASSLLAASTDTQYF	TGTGCCAGCAGTTTACTAGCGGCCTCCACAGATACGCAGTATTTT
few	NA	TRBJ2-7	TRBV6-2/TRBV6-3	CASSYSGQTTIREQYF	TGTGCCAGCAGTTACTCTGGACAGACCACTATTCGGGAGCAGTACTTC
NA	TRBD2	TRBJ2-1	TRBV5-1	CASSSSSGGADEQFF	TGCGCCAGCAGCAGCTCTAGCGGGGGGGCCGATGAGCAGTTCTTC
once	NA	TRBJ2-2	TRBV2	CASNRGLANTGELFF	TGTGCCAGCAACCGGGGGCTCGCGAACACCGGGGAGCTGTTTTTT
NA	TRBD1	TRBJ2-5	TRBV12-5	CASGPGTGGPQETQYF	TGTGCTAGTGGCCCCGGGACAGGGGGACCCCAAGAGACCCAGTACTTC
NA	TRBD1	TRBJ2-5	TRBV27	CASSLSGTGKETQYF	TGTGCCAGCAGTTTATCGGGGACAGGGAAGGAGACCCAGTACTTC
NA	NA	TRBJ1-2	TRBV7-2	CASSFRQPNYGYTF	TGTGCCAGCAGCTTTAGACAGCCTAACTATGGCTACACCTTC
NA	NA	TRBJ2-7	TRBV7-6	CASSHPGNEQYF	TGTGCCAGCAGCCATCCAGGGAACGAGCAGTACTTC
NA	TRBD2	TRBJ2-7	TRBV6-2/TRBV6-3	CASSYSGGRRGYEQYF	TGTGCCAGCAGTTACTCAGGCGGGAGGAGAGGCTACGAGCAGTACTTC
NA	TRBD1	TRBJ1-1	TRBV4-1	CASSPGDREGTEAFF	TGCGCCAGCAGCCCCGGGGACAGGGAGGGTACTGAAGCTTTCTTT
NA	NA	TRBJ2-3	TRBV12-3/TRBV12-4	CAGPGRSRTTDTQYF	TGTGCCGGCCCGGGGAGGTCTAGGACTACAGATACGCAGTATTTT
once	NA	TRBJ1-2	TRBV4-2	CASSREGAVSYGYTF	TGTGCCAGCAGCCGCGAAGGGGCAGTTTCCTATGGCTACACCTTC
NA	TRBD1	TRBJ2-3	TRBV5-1	CASRWGQASSTDTQYF	TGCGCCAGCAGATGGGGACAGGCCTCTAGCACAGATACGCAGTATTTT
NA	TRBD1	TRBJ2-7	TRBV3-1	CASSQGGRGRYEQYF	TGTGCCAGCAGCCAAGGCGGCAGGGGGCGGTACGAGCAGTACTTC
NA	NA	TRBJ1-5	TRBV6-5	CASRTTGLAGSNQPQHF	TGTGCCAGCAGGACAACAGGTTTAGCCGGGAGCAATCAGCCCCAGCATTTT
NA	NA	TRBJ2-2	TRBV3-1	CASSQEPGDNTGELFF	TGTGCCAGCAGCCAGGAGCCGGGGGATAACACCGGGGAGCTGTTTTTT
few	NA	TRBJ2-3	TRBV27	CASSLSDTDTQYF	TGTGCCAGCAGTTTATCCGACACAGATACGCAGTATTTT
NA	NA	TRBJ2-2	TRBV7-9	CASSARSGNTGELFF	TGTGCCAGCAGCGCGCGATCCGGGAACACCGGGGAGCTGTTTTTT
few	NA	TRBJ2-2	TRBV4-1	CASSQLQGGGELFF	TGCGCCAGCAGCCAACTTCAAGGGGGCGGGGAGCTGTTTTTT
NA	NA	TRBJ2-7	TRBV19	CASSSPTAYEQYF	TGTGCCAGTAGTAGCCCGACGGCCTACGAGCAGTACTTC
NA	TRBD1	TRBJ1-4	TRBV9	CASSSPAGTAEKLFF	TGTGCCAGCAGCTCACCAGCCGGGACAGCTGAAAAACTGTTTTTT
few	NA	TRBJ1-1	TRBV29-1	CSAAHGDTEAFF	TGCAGCGCCGCACATGGGGACACTGAAGCTTTCTTT
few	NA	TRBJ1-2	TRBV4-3	CASSPRGSYGYTF	TGCGCCAGCAGCCCACGCGGGAGCTATGGCTACACCTTC
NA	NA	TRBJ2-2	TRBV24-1	CAALHGMNDTGELFF	TGTGCCGCCCTCCACGGGATGAACGACACCGGGGAGCTGTTTTTT
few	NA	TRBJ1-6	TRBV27	CASSRTYSYNSPLHF	TGTGCCAGCAGTCGGACGTACTCCTATAATTCACCCCTCCACTTT
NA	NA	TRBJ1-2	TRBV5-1	CASSRTYGGEDYGYTF	TGCGCCAGCAGCAGGACGTATGGGGGAGAGGACTATGGCTACACCTTC
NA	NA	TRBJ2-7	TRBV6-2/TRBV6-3	CASSFPDRQGDF	TGTGCCAGCAGTTTCCCCGACAGGCAAGGGGACTTC
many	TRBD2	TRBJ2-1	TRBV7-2	CASSVLAGAVNEQFF	TGTGCCAGCAGCGTCTTAGCGGGAGCGGTGAATGAGCAGTTCTTC
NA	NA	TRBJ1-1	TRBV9	CASSTHMNTEAFF	TGTGCCAGCAGCACCCATATGAACACTGAAGCTTTCTTT
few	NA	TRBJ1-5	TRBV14	CASSLSPQGPRGQPQHF	TGTGCCAGCAGCCTTTCGCCTCAGGGGCCCCGGGGTCAGCCCCAGCATTTT
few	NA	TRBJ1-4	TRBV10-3	CAISEGGGKLFF	TGTGCCATCAGTGAGGGGGGCGGAAAACTGTTTTTT